This T cell receptor (beta chain) was found in a study of identical twins. Notes on the study in general: For monozygotic twins, models underestimated out-of-frame TCR alpha sharing. The study found weaker excess twin sharing in beta out-of-frame sequences. Fewer insertions were carried by abundant cord blood beta clonotypes, but none was seen in memory repertoires.

A note on this clonotype: Its antigen is still unknown.

Losses at the gene ends were 5 bases for V and 5 bases for J; bases not matched to a gene: 9. This CDR3 is 16 amino acids long. The V gene's germline CDR1 is MNHNS and CDR2 SASEGT. Addition of a universal primer site occurred through template switching, and cDNA carried unique molecular identifiers. In TCRdb, the 5' RACE reads were re-called with MiXCR into one record per CDR3 protein. Counted here are about 340,000 distinct CDR3 sequences, about 12% occurring once; the ten biggest clones make up approximately 7.5%. A further study also used this sample, focusing on yellow fever vaccine responses in identical twins.

Sequenced input: CD8+ T cells sorted from blood. The TCR comes from a woman aged 18-29 years in good health. The J gene is TRBJ2-5, the V gene TRBV6-1; 12 bases are a match to TRBD2. Here the CDR3 reads CASSLAGGFPGETQYF. The DNA for the CDR3 is TGTGCCAGCAGTCTAGCGGGAGGGTTCCCGGGGGAGACCCAGTACTTC.